Following are 32 T cell receptor beta chains from one sample sequenced in a study of beta chain features in type 1 diabetes listed by TCRdb under 2018. The antigens of these receptors remain unknown. Results and caveats for the whole study, not just this receptor: Type 1 diabetes patients showed a moderate but significant shortening of TCRB CDR3 length in all four CD4+ subsets.

The library was prepared using the immunoSEQ multiplex PCR assay. The entire amount of isolated RNA was reverse transcribed using the High Capacity cDNA Reverse Transcription Kit, so the sequenced TCRB transcripts were expressed ones. The table was pulled from immuneACCESS by TCRdb, which kept in-frame rearrangements only. Such tables lose some clones; where checked, under half of the loss comes from unresolved V genes, and the rest has no known cause. The sample table holds some 280,000 clones, of which roughly an eighth were seen once. The ten largest account for roughly 0.018% of the sample. Sequencing used naive CD4+ T cells from blood. The label giving this sample's cell subset or site can be read as: true naive CD4+ T cells. Receptors originate from a man aged 30 to 45 with type 1 diabetes.

This clone was picked up a small number of times. The V call is TRBV9, the J call TRBJ2-5; D is unresolved. The CDR3 extends over 17 amino acids. The germline V gene has CDR1 SGDLS and CDR2 YYNGEE. Trimming stripped 2 bases from V and 5 bases from J, with 22 bases between. The CDR3 sequence is CASSVGPNSSPDETQYF. The CDR3 DNA sequence: TGTGCCAGCAGCGTGGGCCCGAACAGCTCGCCCGACGAGACCCAGTACTTC. Full variable domain (remainder filled in from reference TRBV9 and TRBJ2-5): DSGVTQTPKHLITATGQRVTLRCSPRSGDLSVYWYQQSLDQGLQFLIQYYNGEERAKGNILERFSAQQFPDLHSELNLSSLELGDSALYFCASSVGPNSSPDETQYFGPGTRLLVL.

The table lists this clone with a few counts. The V gene is TRBV7-9, the J gene TRBJ1-1; possibly TRBD1 for D (5 bases). V lost 3 bases and J 2 bases, leaving 10 bases between the germline ends. The CDR3 contains 14 residues. Germline V gives CDR1 SEHNR, CDR2 FQNEAQ (reference sequence). CDR3 region: CASSLMTVNTEAFF. CDR3 in DNA: TGTGCCAGCAGCTTGATGACAGTTAACACTGAAGCTTTCTTT.

This clone was counted a few times. The rearrangement uses TRBV18 and TRBJ2-7, with 11 bases that match TRBD1. Germline CDR1 reads KGHSH; CDR2 reads LQKENI. With V trimmed by 3 bases and J by 6 bases, 4 bases remained unmatched. The CDR3 totals 14 residues. CDR3 protein: CASSPGQGEREQYF. CDR3 in DNA: TGTGCCAGCTCACCGGGACAGGGGGAACGCGAGCAGTACTTC. Complete variable domain (other parts from reference TRBV18 and TRBJ2-7): NAGVMQNPRHLVRRRGQEARLRCSPMKGHSHVYWYRQLPEEGLKFMVYLQKENIIDESGMPKERFSAEFPKEGPSILRIQQVVRGDSAAYFCASSPGQGEREQYFGPGTRLTVT.

The genes are TRBV6-6 and TRBJ2-7; a possible D gene is TRBD1 (5 bases). V dropped 2 bases and J dropped 5 bases, with 13 bases sitting between them. From germline, CDR1 is MNHNY and CDR2 SVGAGI (reference sequence). This CDR3 has 14 residues. The CDR3 region is CASSYMQGIDEQYF. For the CDR3, the DNA is TGTGCCAGCAGTTACATGCAGGGAATTGACGAGCAGTACTTC.

The J gene is TRBJ1-2, the V gene TRBV4-2; TRBD1 matches at 10 bases. The CDR3 loop spans 16 amino acids. After removal of 3 bases from V and 2 bases from J, the junction contained 6 bases not matched to a gene. Germline lookup yields CDR1 LGHNA and CDR2 YNFKEQ. The CDR3 nucleotides are TGTGCCAGCAGCCACCCCCCGGGACAGGGGAACTATGGCTACACCTTC. It yields the protein CASSHPPGQGNYGYTF.

This CDR3 reads CASSVTGDYGYTF. CDR3 DNA: TGTGCCAGCAGCGTGACGGGAGACTATGGCTACACCTTC. V gene TRBV9 combines with J gene TRBJ1-2; D remains unclear. The germline CDR1 and CDR2 sequences are SGDLS and YYNGEE. CDR3 length equals 13 residues. Trimming left V 2 bases short and J 3 bases short, with 8 bases between.

J is TRBJ1-2 and V is TRBV27; 9 nucleotides line up with TRBD1. Germline V gene data show CDR1 as MNHEY and CDR2 as SMNVEV (reference sequence). Trimming cost V 6 bases and J 4 bases; bases outside gene matches: 6. This CDR3 has 14 residues. This CDR3 reads CASRRQGEPYGYTF. CDR3 DNA sequence: TGTGCCAGCAGAAGACAGGGGGAACCCTATGGCTACACCTTC.

V usage is TRBV5-1 and J usage is TRBJ2-5; TRBD2 matches 11 bases. The J segment lost 5 bases and the V segment lost 4 bases, leaving 10 bases of the junction unmatched. Germline CDR1 and CDR2: SGHRS and YFSETQ. The length of the CDR3 is 16 residues. For the CDR3, the DNA is TGCGCCAGCAGCCACGGGACTAGCGGAAGCGGGGAGACCCAGTACTTC. Its translation is CASSHGTSGSGETQYF.

V usage is TRBV28 and J usage is TRBJ2-7; D call uncertain. This CDR3 has 14 residues. Germline V gene data show CDR1 as MDHEN and CDR2 as SYDVKM. Trimming shortened V by 6 bases and J by 2 bases, and 14 bases separated the two germline ends. This CDR3 reads CASSENEKPYEQYF. CDR3 nucleotide sequence: TGTGCCAGCAGCGAGAATGAGAAACCCTACGAGCAGTACTTC.

V is TRBV6-1 and J is TRBJ1-5, with no clear D. This CDR3 has 13 residues. Per the germline V gene, CDR1 is MNHNS and CDR2 is SASEGT. V lost 5 bases to trimming and J lost 4 bases, with 9 bases between them. The CDR3 protein is CASSLRENQPQHF. CDR3 nucleotides: TGTGCCAGCAGTTTGAGGGAGAATCAGCCCCAGCATTTT.

This clone was observed a handful of times. The V call is TRBV9, the J call TRBJ2-1, with TRBD2 matching over 12 bases. After removal of 2 bases from V and 4 bases from J, the junction contained 1 base not matched to a gene. The CDR3 spans 15 residues. CDR1 SGDLS and CDR2 YYNGEE come from the germline V gene. The CDR3 loop reads CASSVTSGGYNEQFF. DNA for the CDR3: TGTGCCAGCAGCGTCACTAGCGGGGGGTACAATGAGCAGTTCTTC.

The chain has TRBV7-3 and TRBJ2-3; 7 bases line up with TRBD2. CDR1 is SGHTA, CDR2 FQGTGA, per germline. There are 13 residues in the CDR3. V shed 4 bases and J 4 bases; nucleotides not matched to a gene: 2. CDR3 loop: CASSSTSPDTQYF. The DNA for the CDR3 is TGTGCCAGCAGCTCGACTAGCCCAGATACGCAGTATTTT.

This clone was picked up a small number of times. One end of the junction is discordant with germline, which a read error may explain. This sequence joins TRBV4-2 and TRBJ2-1, with D unresolved. The V gene's germline CDR1 is LGHNA and CDR2 YNFKEQ. The length of the CDR3 is 15 residues. CDR3: CASSQDSYPYNEQFF. In DNA, the CDR3 is TGTGCCAGCAGCCAAGATTCTTATCCCTATAATGAGCAGTTCTTC.

The chain uses TRBV9 and TRBJ2-2; 12 positions match TRBD2. The CDR3 covers 18 residues. The trim removed 3 bases at V and 6 bases at J, leaving 12 bases unmatched. CDR1 is SGDLS, CDR2 YYNGEE, per germline. Here the CDR3 reads CASSAGPSSSGRAGELFF. As DNA, the CDR3 is TGTGCCAGCAGCGCCGGGCCTTCTTCTAGCGGGAGGGCCGGGGAGCTGTTTTTT.

This rearrangement joins TRBV5-1 to TRBJ2-2; no reliable D call. Germline loops: CDR1 SGHRS, CDR2 YFSETQ. The CDR3 totals 13 residues. Trimming took off 7 bases at V and 3 bases at J, with 10 bases between the two ends. The DNA for the CDR3 is TGCGCCAGCCACCGGGTTGACACCGGGGAGCTGTTTTTT. Residues: CASHRVDTGELFF.

In this sample, this clone turned up a few times. V and J are TRBV5-1 and TRBJ2-7; 7 bases match TRBD2. The CDR3 length is 14 residues. Germline lookup yields CDR1 SGHRS and CDR2 YFSETQ. V lost 2 bases and J lost 2; bases outside the gene matches: 4. CDR3 sequence reads: CASSFSGPTYEQYF. CDR3 nucleotide sequence: TGCGCCAGCAGCTTTAGCGGGCCAACCTACGAGCAGTACTTC. Full variable domain (rest looked up from reference TRBV5-1 and TRBJ2-7): KAGVTQTPRYLIKTRGQQVTLSCSPISGHRSVSWYQQTPGQGLQFLFEYFSETQRNKGNFPGRFSGRQFSNSRSEMNVSTLELGDSALYLCASSFSGPTYEQYFGPGTRLTVT.

V and J are TRBV11-3 and TRBJ2-7; 8 bases line up with TRBD1. CDR3 length: 14 amino acids. Trimming cost V 2 bases and J 5 bases; bases outside gene matches: 5. The germline V gene has CDR1 SGHNT and CDR2 YENEEA. In DNA form, the CDR3 reads TGTGCCAGCAGCTTACACAGGGGGTCGAACGAGCAGTACTTC. Protein: CASSLHRGSNEQYF.

This rearrangement joins TRBV6-1 to TRBJ1-1; D is unresolved. Germline V gene lookup returns CDR1 MNHNS and CDR2 SASEGT. Trimming removed 6 bases from V and 10 bases from J, with 9 bases in between. CDR3 size: 10 residues. CDR3 in amino acids: CASSSLSAFF. CDR3 bases: TGTGCCAGCAGCTCTCTGTCAGCTTTCTTT.

A few counts support this clone. The chain carries TRBV20-1 and TRBJ2-5; D not resolved. The CDR3 is made up of 11 amino acids. Germline CDR1 DFQATT, CDR2 SNEGSKA (reference sequence). Trimming pared 6 bases from V and 2 bases from J, leaving 7 bases between. The CDR3 bases are TGCAGTGCGTACTCACAAGAGACCCAGTACTTC. Protein product: CSAYSQETQYF.

There are a few counts of this clone. The chain is built from TRBV4-1 and TRBJ2-2, with D possibly TRBD2 on 5 matching bases. The CDR3 loop spans 15 amino acids. Deletions cut 2 bases from V and 5 bases from J, with 12 bases between. Germline CDR1 and CDR2: MGHRA and YSYEKL. The chain's CDR3 is CASSQFTTGTGELFF. The CDR3 nucleotides are TGCGCCAGCAGCCAATTTACCACGGGGACCGGGGAGCTGTTTTTT.

CDR3 protein: CASSRVGEEYEQYF. CDR3 nucleotide sequence: TGTGCCAGCAGCAGGGTTGGGGAGGAGTACGAGCAGTACTTC. V and J are TRBV7-9 and TRBJ2-5; weak D call: TRBD2 (6 bases). TRBJ2-7 matches the DNA end more closely, so the J call is doubtful. This CDR3 has 14 residues. Germline V gene data show CDR1 as SEHNR and CDR2 as FQNEAQ (reference sequence).

This clone was counted a few times. The rearrangement links TRBV29-1 to TRBJ2-1; 10 bases are shared with TRBD1. This CDR3 has 16 residues. V shed 0 bases and J 2 bases; nucleotides not matched to a gene: 4. Per the germline V gene, CDR1 is SQVTM and CDR2 is ANQGSEA. The CDR3: CSVEEGTGDAYNEQFF. CDR3 sequence (DNA): TGCAGCGTTGAAGAGGGGACAGGGGATGCCTACAATGAGCAGTTCTTC.

In this sample, this clone turned up a few times. V is TRBV7-9 and J is TRBJ1-5; D may be TRBD1 (5 bases). Germline V gives CDR1 SEHNR, CDR2 FQNEAQ (reference sequence). This CDR3 is built from 14 residues. Trimming stripped 1 base from V and 7 bases from J, with 11 bases between. CDR3: CASSLGQGGQPQHF. CDR3 nucleotides: TGTGCCAGCAGCTTAGGGCAGGGAGGCCAGCCCCAGCATTTT.

This clone showed up just a few times. The chain uses TRBV30 and TRBJ2-3, with 7 bases lining up with TRBD2. Germline values: CDR1 GTSNPN, CDR2 SVGIG (reference sequence). V lost 3 bases, J lost 4 bases, and 10 bases stayed unmatched. CDR3 length equals 15 residues. This CDR3 is CAWRLVVAGADTQYF. The CDR3 DNA reads TGTGCCTGGAGGTTGGTAGTAGCGGGTGCAGATACGCAGTATTTT.

The rearrangement joins TRBV19 to TRBJ2-1; 9 bases are a match to TRBD2. CDR3 length equals 17 residues. V was pared by 3 bases and J by 6 bases, with 12 bases of the junction left unmatched. Germline CDR1 is LNHDA and CDR2 is SQIVND (reference sequence). The CDR3 region is CASSISLAGPKGNEQFF. DNA of the CDR3: TGTGCCAGTAGTATTTCGCTAGCGGGACCAAAAGGCAATGAGCAGTTCTTC.

This clone was counted a single time. The chain couples TRBV9 to TRBJ2-3; TRBD2 agrees at 15 bases. Germline V CDR1 and CDR2: SGDLS, YYNGEE. After removal of 4 bases from V and 2 bases from J, the junction contained 8 bases not matched to a gene. The CDR3 extends over 18 amino acids. CDR3 protein: CASSTGTSGRLITDTQYF. CDR3 bases: TGTGCCAGCAGCACTGGGACTAGCGGGAGGCTTATCACAGATACGCAGTATTTT.

This clone was counted a few times. The chain couples TRBV5-1 to TRBJ2-7; no reliable D call. The CDR3 has 16 residues. V was clipped by 0 bases and J by 3 bases, with 16 bases between them. Germline loops: CDR1 SGHRS, CDR2 YFSETQ. This chain's CDR3 is CASSLAGQPRIYEQYF. The CDR3 DNA is TGCGCCAGCAGCTTGGCGGGTCAGCCTAGAATCTACGAGCAGTACTTC.

Only a few counts were recorded for this clone. The J gene is TRBJ2-1, the V gene TRBV29-1; the match to TRBD2 covers 11 bases. V trimming: 4 bases; J trimming: 1 base; junction bases outside the gene matches: 6. The length of the CDR3 is 16 residues. Germline V gene lookup returns CDR1 SQVTM and CDR2 ANQGSEA. The DNA for the CDR3 is TGCAGCGTTGTGTCCCTAGCGGGAGGATCCTACAATGAGCAGTTCTTC. Translated: CSVVSLAGGSYNEQFF.

The genes are TRBV15 and TRBJ2-3, with D possibly being TRBD1 (5 bases). This CDR3 region has 17 residues. Germline V gene lookup returns CDR1 LNHNV and CDR2 YYDKDF (reference sequence). V dropped 5 bases and J dropped 0 bases, with 18 bases sitting between them. Here the CDR3 DNA reads TGTGCCACCAGCTCTGGAAGGGCCGACAGAAGCACAGATACGCAGTATTTT. This gives the protein CATSSGRADRSTDTQYF.

In its sample, this clone was seen a few times. The chain joins TRBV7-9 to TRBJ2-2, with D unresolved. Between the trimmed V and J ends, which lost 1 base and 2 bases, there was a span of 8 bases. CDR1 and CDR2 from the germline V gene are SEHNR and FQNEAQ (reference sequence). The length of the CDR3 is 15 residues. In DNA form, the CDR3 reads TGTGCCAGCAGCTTAGTGGTAACTAACACCGGGGAGCTGTTTTTT. Residues: CASSLVVTNTGELFF.

This clone turned up a few times. This chain joins TRBV29-1 and TRBJ1-2; 7 positions match TRBD1. Germline V lookup: CDR1 SQVTM, CDR2 ANQGSEA. V shed 0 bases and J 7 bases; nucleotides not matched to a gene: 8. CDR3 length: 14 amino acids. CDR3 region: CSVEDLEGASGYTF. The CDR3 DNA reads as TGCAGCGTTGAAGATCTTGAGGGGGCGAGTGGCTACACCTTC.

V usage is TRBV5-1 and J usage is TRBJ1-3; 11 nucleotides align to TRBD1. Germline assignment: CDR1 SGHRS and CDR2 YFSETQ. Trimming took 7 bases from V and 6 from J; bases not matched to a gene: 3. The CDR3 is made up of 13 amino acids. The CDR3 loop is CASGTGGLNTIYF. CDR3 sequence (DNA): TGCGCCAGCGGGACAGGGGGTTTAAACACCATATATTTT.